This is a list of T cell receptor beta chains from one sample in a study of blood T cell repertoires in COVID-19. Libraries were prepared by immunoSEQ multiplex PCR; TCRdb keeps only in-frame clonotypes and omits some of them. Of around 98,000 clones listed, approximately 82% were seen once; the top ten hold 9.5% to 13%. The sequenced sample was peripheral blood. These receptors came from a man in his sixties or seventies with active or convalescent COVID-19. CDR3s include the opening cysteine and the closing phenylalanine or tryptophan. A D gene is named only where the DNA matches it firmly. A clone size is listed for some rows: how often the clone was seen (once, few, many), or a class if it is expanded.

CDR3aa	CDR3nt	j_gene	d_gene	abundance	v_gene
CASSQAGTSGQETQYF	TGCGCCAGCAGCCAAGCCGGGACTAGCGGACAAGAGACCCAGTACTTC	TRBJ2-5	TRBD2	-	TRBV4-1
CATRWTGINEKLFF	TGTGCCACCCGATGGACAGGGATAAATGAAAAACTGTTTTTT	TRBJ1-4	TRBD1	-	TRBV6-5
CASSVAGHRNQPQHF	TGTGCCAGCAGCGTAGCGGGACACCGTAATCAGCCCCAGCATTTT	TRBJ1-5	-	-	TRBV9
CAWSRGAAFF	TGTGCCTGGAGTCGGGGGGCCGCTTTCTTT	TRBJ1-1	-	-	TRBV30
CASSSVGNTIYF	TGTGCCAGCAGTTCGGTGGGAAACACCATATATTTT	TRBJ1-3	-	-	TRBV6-5
CASRGLQANYGYTF	TGTGCCAGCAGGGGATTACAGGCTAACTATGGCTACACCTTC	TRBJ1-2	-	-	TRBV2
CASSFVGELFF	TGTGCCAGCAGTTTCGTCGGGGAGCTGTTTTTT	TRBJ2-2	-	-	TRBV12-3/TRBV12-4
CASSLSWSALTGGELFF	TGTGCCAGCAGTTTATCTTGGAGCGCGTTGACTGGCGGGGAGCTGTTTTTT	TRBJ2-2	-	-	TRBV27
CASSDTLAGGRDEQFF	TGCGCCAGCAGTGATACCCTAGCGGGGGGGCGGGATGAGCAGTTCTTC	TRBJ2-1	TRBD2	-	TRBV10-1
CSVARLPLGAFF	TGCAGCGTTGCGCGGCTGCCCTTGGGAGCTTTCTTT	TRBJ1-1	-	-	TRBV29-1
CASSEEASGGFTGELFF	TGTGCCAGCAGTGAAGAGGCTAGCGGGGGATTCACCGGGGAGCTGTTTTTT	TRBJ2-2	TRBD2	-	TRBV2
CASSLGTGTNYGYTF	TGTGCCAGTAGTTTAGGGACGGGAACTAACTATGGCTACACCTTC	TRBJ1-2	-	-	TRBV19
CASSSDRNTEAFF	TGTGCCAGCAGCTCGGACAGGAACACTGAAGCTTTCTTT	TRBJ1-1	-	-	TRBV7-6
CAWSVRPRALSGNTIYF	TGTGCCTGGAGTGTACGCCCCAGGGCCTTATCTGGAAACACCATATATTTT	TRBJ1-3	-	-	TRBV30
CASRETNKETQYF	TGTGCCAGCAGGGAGACTAACAAAGAGACCCAGTACTTC	TRBJ2-5	-	-	TRBV12-3/TRBV12-4
CASGQTGNNSPLHF	TGTGCCAGCGGGCAGACAGGGAATAATTCACCCCTCCACTTT	TRBJ1-6	TRBD1	many	TRBV6-6
CASSLYSGGEETQYF	TGTGCCAGCAGCTTATACTCAGGGGGCGAAGAGACCCAGTACTTC	TRBJ2-5	TRBD1	-	TRBV7-9
CASSFTGTSAGELFF	TGTGCCAGCAGCTTTACCGGGACTAGTGCCGGGGAGCTGTTTTTT	TRBJ2-2	TRBD2	-	TRBV7-2
CATLPLAGGQETQYF	TGTGCCACCTTACCTTTAGCGGGGGGGCAGGAGACCCAGTACTTC	TRBJ2-5	TRBD2	-	TRBV27
CASSPRVSGADTQYF	TGTGCCAGCTCACCACGGGTCTCGGGGGCAGATACGCAGTATTTT	TRBJ2-3	-	-	TRBV18
CASSLEAAGRDEQYF	TGTGCCAGCAGCTTGGAGGCGGCAGGGAGGGACGAGCAGTACTTC	TRBJ2-7	TRBD2	-	TRBV5-4
CASRGTELTEAFF	TGTGCCAGCAGGGGGACAGAGTTAACTGAAGCTTTCTTT	TRBJ1-1	TRBD1	once	TRBV6-5
CASIGGPYNSPLHF	TGTGCCAGCATCGGGGGGCCGTATAATTCACCCCTCCACTTT	TRBJ1-6	-	-	TRBV28
CASSLPPGLKNNEQFF	TGTGCCAGCAGCTTACCTCCGGGACTAAAGAACAATGAGCAGTTCTTC	TRBJ2-1	TRBD2	-	TRBV7-9
CASSYSTVNTIYF	TGTGCCAGCAGCTACTCAACGGTAAACACCATATATTTT	TRBJ1-3	-	-	TRBV3-1/TRBV3-2
CASTWEVGETQYF	TGTGCCAGCACCTGGGAGGTAGGGGAGACCCAGTACTTC	TRBJ2-5	-	-	TRBV11-2
CATSEDHRGLSDEQYF	TGTGCCACCAGTGAGGACCACAGGGGGCTCTCCGACGAGCAGTACTTC	TRBJ2-7	TRBD1	-	TRBV24-1
CASSSRTGATDTQYF	TGCGCCAGCAGCTCCAGGACAGGGGCGACAGATACGCAGTATTTT	TRBJ2-3	TRBD1	-	TRBV5-1
CASSDGGRSAHF	TGTGCCAGCAGTGATGGGGGGAGGTCTGCTCACTTT	TRBJ1-6	-	-	TRBV2
CASSLDATRLAGTHNEQFF	TGTGCCAGCAGCTTAGATGCGACAAGACTAGCGGGGACTCACAATGAGCAGTTCTTC	TRBJ2-1	TRBD2	once	TRBV7-2
CASSPDSNSSPLHF	TGTGCCAGTAGTCCGGACAGCAATAGTTCACCCCTCCACTTT	TRBJ1-6	-	-	TRBV19
CASSLVRATYEQYF	TGTGCCAGCAGCTTAGTGAGAGCCACCTACGAGCAGTACTTC	TRBJ2-7	-	-	TRBV11-3
CAIGGQGKSEAFF	TGTGCCATCGGGGGACAGGGTAAGAGTGAAGCTTTCTTT	TRBJ1-1	TRBD1	-	TRBV10-3
CAISAVAGDDIQYF	TGTGCCATCAGTGCGGTAGCGGGGGATGACATTCAGTACTTC	TRBJ2-4	TRBD2	once	TRBV10-3
CASSERISEKLFF	TGTGCCAGCAGCGAGCGGATCAGTGAAAAACTGTTTTTT	TRBJ1-4	-	-	TRBV6-5
CAWTLQPDTEAFF	TGTGCCTGGACCCTCCAACCGGACACTGAAGCTTTCTTT	TRBJ1-1	-	-	TRBV30
CASSFRNTGELFF	TGTGCCAGCAGCTTTCGGAACACCGGGGAGCTGTTTTTT	TRBJ2-2	-	medium-sized	TRBV11-3
CASSGQLNQPQHF	TGTGCCAGCTCGGGACAGCTCAATCAGCCCCAGCATTTT	TRBJ1-5	TRBD1	-	TRBV6-5
CAWSVDGESRYGYTF	TGTGCCTGGAGTGTCGACGGAGAAAGTCGCTATGGCTACACCTTC	TRBJ1-2	-	-	TRBV30
CASSYLQGRTGELFF	TGTGCCAGCAGTTACCTCCAGGGCCGGACCGGGGAGCTGTTTTTT	TRBJ2-2	-	few	TRBV6-5
CASSAPGQALSGANVLTF	TGTGCCAGCAGTGCCCCGGGACAGGCGCTGTCTGGGGCCAACGTCCTGACTTTC	TRBJ2-6	TRBD1	-	TRBV6-1
CASSLFGDRGTGNTIYF	TGTGCCAGCAGTTTATTTGGGGACAGGGGAACGGGAAACACCATATATTTT	TRBJ1-3	TRBD1	-	TRBV27
CASSRDVTGETQYF	TGTGCCAGCAGCAGGGACGTAACAGGCGAGACCCAGTACTTC	TRBJ2-5	-	once	TRBV7-9
CASSQDAGRSNQPQHF	TGCGCCAGCAGCCAAGATGCCGGCAGGAGCAATCAGCCCCAGCATTTT	TRBJ1-5	-	-	TRBV4-1
CASSEALRGKEPQHF	TGTGCCAGCAGTGAAGCGCTAAGGGGGAAGGAGCCCCAGCATTTT	TRBJ1-5	-	-	TRBV2
CASRPTGSGELFF	TGTGCCAGCAGGCCGACAGGGTCCGGGGAGCTGTTTTTT	TRBJ2-2	TRBD1	-	TRBV2
CASSSPRGGNEKLFF	TGTGCCAGCAGCAGCCCTCGGGGGGGAAATGAAAAACTGTTTTTT	TRBJ1-4	-	-	TRBV3-1/TRBV3-2
CASSYTVLAGEETQYF	TGTGCCAGCAGCTATACCGTGCTAGCGGGGGAAGAGACCCAGTACTTC	TRBJ2-5	TRBD2	-	TRBV7-9
CASSKPGQGKETQYF	TGTGCCAGCAGCAAACCGGGACAGGGGAAAGAGACCCAGTACTTC	TRBJ2-5	TRBD1	once	TRBV11-3
CASSRGSGWEWVCNQPQHF	TGCGCCAGCAGTCGAGGGAGTGGGTGGGAATGGGTTTGCAATCAGCCCCAGCATTTT	TRBJ1-5	-	-	TRBV23-1
CASSLKRGTSPRETQYF	TGTGCCAGCAGCTTGAAAAGGGGGACTAGCCCCCGAGAGACCCAGTACTTC	TRBJ2-5	TRBD2	-	TRBV11-3
CASSAGDRSFNEKLFF	TGTGCCAGCAGTGCAGGGGACAGGTCCTTTAATGAAAAACTGTTTTTT	TRBJ1-4	TRBD1	-	TRBV2
CASSLGSGGASGNTIYF	TGCGCCAGCAGCTTGGGATCGGGAGGCGCCTCTGGAAACACCATATATTTT	TRBJ1-3	-	-	TRBV5-1
CASSQTTGFPQPNTEAFF	TGTGCCAGCAGCCAAACTACAGGGTTCCCTCAGCCCAACACTGAAGCTTTCTTT	TRBJ1-1	-	-	TRBV11-3